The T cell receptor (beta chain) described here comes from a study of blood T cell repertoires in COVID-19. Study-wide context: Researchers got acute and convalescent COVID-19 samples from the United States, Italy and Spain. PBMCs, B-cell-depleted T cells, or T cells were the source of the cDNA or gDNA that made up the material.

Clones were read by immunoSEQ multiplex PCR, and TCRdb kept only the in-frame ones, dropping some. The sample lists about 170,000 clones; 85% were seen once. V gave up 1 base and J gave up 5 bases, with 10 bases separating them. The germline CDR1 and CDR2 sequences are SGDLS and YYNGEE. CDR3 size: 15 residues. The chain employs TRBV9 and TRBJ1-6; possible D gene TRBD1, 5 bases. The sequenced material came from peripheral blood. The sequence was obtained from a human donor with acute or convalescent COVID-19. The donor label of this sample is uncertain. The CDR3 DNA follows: TGTGCCAGCAGCGTAACGGGCAGGGATAATTCACCCCTCCACTTT. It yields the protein CASSVTGRDNSPLHF.